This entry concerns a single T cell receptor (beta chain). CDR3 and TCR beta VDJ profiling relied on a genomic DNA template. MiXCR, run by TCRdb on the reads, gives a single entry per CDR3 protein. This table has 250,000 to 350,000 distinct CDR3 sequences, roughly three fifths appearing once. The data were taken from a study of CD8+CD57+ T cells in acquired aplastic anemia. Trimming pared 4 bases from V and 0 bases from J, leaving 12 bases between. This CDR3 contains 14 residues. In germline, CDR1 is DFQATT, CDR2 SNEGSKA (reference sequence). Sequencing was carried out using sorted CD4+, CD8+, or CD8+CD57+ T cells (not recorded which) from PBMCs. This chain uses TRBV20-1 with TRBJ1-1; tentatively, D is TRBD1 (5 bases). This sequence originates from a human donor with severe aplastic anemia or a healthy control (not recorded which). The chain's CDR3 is CSAKIRAMNTEAFF. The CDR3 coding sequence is TGCAGTGCTAAGATCAGGGCGATGAACACTGAAGCTTTCTTT.